The 14 T cell receptor beta chains below were found in one sample sequenced in a study of blood T cell repertoires in COVID-19. Only in-frame clones appear in the TCRdb table, and some are missing; sequencing was by immunoSEQ multiplex PCR. This repertoire shows some 250,000 clones, more than 80% found once; its top ten account for over 2%. Material: peripheral blood. Receptors originate from a man aged 25 to 40 who had recovered from COVID-19.

The DNA for the CDR3 is TGCAGCGTTGAAAGGCGGGGCCTTAGCTCCTACAATGAGCAGTTCTTC. Its translation is CSVERRGLSSYNEQFF. This sequence joins TRBV29-1 and TRBJ2-1; TRBD2 might be the D (6 bases). CDR3 length equals 16 residues. Trimming pared 2 bases from V and 0 bases from J, leaving 14 bases between. Germline V gene sequence: CDR1 SQVTM, CDR2 ANQGSEA.

This chain uses TRBV5-4 with TRBJ2-3; tentatively, D is TRBD2 (5 bases). Between the trimmed V and J ends, which lost 0 bases and 2 bases, there was a span of 7 bases. The CDR3 contains 14 residues. Germline CDR1 is SGHNT and CDR2 is YYREEE (reference sequence). The CDR3 DNA follows: TGTGCCAGCAGCTTGGGAGGGAACACAGATACGCAGTATTTT. The encoded protein is CASSLGGNTDTQYF.

The rearrangement joins TRBV18 to TRBJ2-1, with 8 nucleotides matching TRBD2. Germline CDR1 KGHSH, CDR2 LQKENI. The V and J ends lost 1 base and 0 bases, in that order; junction bases with no gene match: 5. This CDR3 is built from 17 residues. The CDR3 region is CASSPRSGGGSYNEQFF. The DNA for the CDR3 is TGTGCCAGCTCACCACGATCGGGGGGGGGCTCCTACAATGAGCAGTTCTTC.

This rearrangement joins TRBV18 to TRBJ2-2; TRBD1 aligns across 9 bases. The length of the CDR3 is 16 residues. The trim removed 4 bases at V and 4 bases at J, leaving 7 bases unmatched. The germline CDR1 and CDR2 sequences are KGHSH and LQKENI. CDR3 in amino acids: CASSRYSTGGTGELFF. The CDR3 region has the DNA TGTGCCAGCTCACGATATTCGACAGGGGGCACCGGGGAGCTGTTTTTT.

The rearrangement joins TRBV25-1 to TRBJ2-7; 9 bases agree with TRBD1. This CDR3 has 17 residues. The ends lost 1 base at V and 6 bases at J; junction bases unmatched: 13. Germline V gives CDR1 MGHDK, CDR2 SYGVNS. Written as DNA, the CDR3 is TGTGCCAGCAGTGAATCCCAGGGACAGGGACCTTTCGGCGAGCAGTACTTC. Its translation is CASSESQGQGPFGEQYF.

The chain has TRBV7-9 and TRBJ1-1, with 8 bases identical to TRBD1. After removal of 5 bases from V and 6 bases from J, the junction contained 8 bases not matched to a gene. Looked up from germline, CDR1 is SEHNR and CDR2 is FQNEAQ (reference sequence). The CDR3 runs 14 residues. CDR3 loop: CASSERTGLPEAFF. The CDR3 nucleotides read TGTGCCAGCAGCGAGAGGACAGGGTTACCTGAAGCTTTCTTT.

The table lists this clone with a count of one. V usage is TRBV6-5 and J usage is TRBJ1-6, with D possibly matching TRBD1 (5 bases). Germline-derived CDR1 and CDR2 are MNHEY and SVGAGI. This CDR3 is 15 amino acids long. Between the trimmed V and J ends, which lost 5 bases and 9 bases, there was a span of 17 bases. The CDR3 coding sequence is TGTGCCAGCAGTATGTCCGGGACTGAGGGTTCACCCCTCCACTTT. Residues: CASSMSGTEGSPLHF.

The genes are TRBV30 and TRBJ1-2; maybe TRBD1 (5 bases). Germline-derived CDR1 and CDR2 are GTSNPN and SVGIG (reference sequence). CDR3 size: 12 residues. Trimming took off 4 bases at V and 4 bases at J, with 10 bases between the two ends. Here the CDR3 reads CAWKGQIYGYTF. The DNA for the CDR3 is TGTGCCTGGAAGGGGCAGATCTATGGCTACACCTTC.

The rearrangement uses TRBV7-9 and TRBJ2-7, with D perhaps TRBD1 (5 bases). This CDR3 contains 16 residues. The V end was cut by 0 bases, the J end by 0 bases, with 12 bases between. In germline, CDR1 is SEHNR, CDR2 FQNEAQ (reference sequence). The CDR3 nucleotides are TGTGCCAGCAGCTTAGCCGGCAGGGTGAGCTCCTACGAGCAGTACTTC. This sequence encodes CASSLAGRVSSYEQYF.

CDR3 amino acids: CASSPSGEETQYF. The CDR3 region has the DNA TGTGCCAGCTCACCATCGGGGGAGGAGACCCAGTACTTC. The rearrangement joins TRBV18 to TRBJ2-5; a weak D match, TRBD2 (6 bases). The V end was cut by 2 bases, the J end by 5 bases, with 9 bases between. This CDR3 has 13 amino acids. From germline, CDR1 is KGHSH and CDR2 LQKENI.

This chain joins TRBV19 and TRBJ2-7, with TRBD1 as a possible D gene (6 bases). The CDR3 consists of 14 residues. The V and J ends lost 8 bases and 0 bases respectively, with 14 bases between them. CDR1 LNHDA and CDR2 SQIVND come from the germline V gene (reference sequence). The CDR3 protein is CASYIQGSSYEQYF. The CDR3 DNA follows: TGTGCCAGTTATATTCAGGGGAGCTCCTACGAGCAGTACTTC.

The genes are TRBV30 and TRBJ1-2; D perhaps matches TRBD1 (5 bases). Trimming took off 5 bases at V and 4 bases at J, with 11 bases between the two ends. This CDR3 region has 12 residues. CDR1 and CDR2 (germline): GTSNPN, SVGIG (reference sequence). CDR3 protein: CAWGGHGYGYTF. The CDR3 coding sequence is TGTGCCTGGGGAGGACACGGCTATGGCTACACCTTC.

For the CDR3, the DNA is TGCGCCAGCAGGCCTGCTGATGACAGGGGGCCATACGAGCAGTACTTC. Amino acid sequence: CASRPADDRGPYEQYF. The chain uses TRBV5-1 and TRBJ2-7; 10 nucleotides match TRBD1. CDR3 length: 16 amino acids. V was pared by 5 bases and J by 4 bases, with 12 bases of the junction left unmatched. CDR1 is SGHRS and CDR2 is YFSETQ in the germline V gene.

The chain carries TRBV10-3 and TRBJ2-1, with a possible D match to TRBD2 (6 bases). The germline V gene has CDR1 ENHRY and CDR2 SYGVKD. The V end lost 2 bases, the J end lost 8 bases, and 16 bases lay between the germline ends. CDR3 length: 15 residues. The CDR3 loop reads CAISEDQTSFYEQFF. DNA of the CDR3: TGTGCCATCAGTGAGGACCAGACTAGTTTCTATGAGCAGTTCTTC.